The present entry profiles one T cell receptor beta chain with its context. The antigen it recognizes is unknown. Nothing much larger sits one base from this clone, and base qualities are not available. Unmatched junction bases come to 6, with V trimmed by 1 base and J by 0 bases. Via the germline V gene (reference sequence), CDR1 is LNHNV and CDR2 YYDKDF. The CDR3 contains 18 residues, cysteine and phenylalanine counted. Just CDR3 DNA is preserved here, 54 bases in frame from base 1. Positive magnetic bead selection on an AutoMACS was used to isolate CD4+ and CD8+ cells, with flow cytometry used to check purity. A TCR V beta antibody panel was used in flow cytometry to screen first for clonal expansions, which were then characterized by TCRB deep sequencing of sorted CD8+ fractions. Ficoll-Paque PLUS density gradient separation was used to isolate peripheral blood mononuclear cells. Using Nucleospin Tissue or Tissue XS kits, DNA was extracted from CD4-enriched, CD8-enriched or PBMC samples, with quantification by a Qubit 2.0 fluorometer.

The sample belongs to a study of somatic mutations in cytotoxic T cells in rheumatoid arthritis (dated by TCRdb to the late 2010s). With respect to the entire study: Peripheral blood (roughly 33 ml EDTA) was collected from patients immediately after diagnosis and before any treatment began. For 55 to 70 rheumatoid arthritis patients and roughly 22 healthy controls, TCRB deep sequencing was carried out. A FACSAria II or Sony SH800 was used to flow-sort some V beta antibody-stained T-cell populations at nearly 100% purity, and TCRB sequencing was also done on sorted V beta1+ cells. To characterize clonality, the study used TCRB deep sequencing while asking whether somatic mutations are carried by expanded CD8+ T-cell clones in newly diagnosed, untreated rheumatoid arthritis. Median age was essentially the same in the patient group and the control group.

Study-wide findings and limitations: No adjustment for multiple comparisons was made for the slight TRBV07 underrepresentation in patients. The largest CD8+ clone made up more than 20% of CD8+ cells in about an eighth of the 65 patients, and blood and synovial fluid shared several identical CD8+ TCRB sequences. It was unknown which antigens the expanded CD8+ clones targeted, and their absence from virus-specific databases did not exclude viral specificity. An increase of CD8+ clonality with age was seen in patients (Spearman r ≈ 0.49) but not in healthy controls. CD8+ T-cell clonality in rheumatoid arthritis patients was not significantly different from that in age-matched healthy controls.

Sequencing of TCRB CDR3 was done on genomic DNA with the immunoSEQ assay. On the study's bioinformatics: Only a few patient CD8+ clones larger than 1% matched published virus-specific TCRB sequences when compared against them. Only productive TCRB rearrangements were included in the analyses. Defining a clone by its unique TCRB CDR3 sequence, the study calculated clonality as a productive clonality index derived from Shannon entropy. To calculate repertoire overlap between two samples, the template counts of each clone were considered relative to each sample's total templates. Flow cytometry-measured V-gene usage correlated with V-gene usage from TCRB sequencing, with a Spearman r of approximately 0.6. TCRdb re-hosts the immuneACCESS table, in-frame sequences only. Its copies lack some clones; in the studies checked, an unresolved V gene accounts for under half of them, and the cause for the rest is not known. Clone size and V and J calls were adopted from that table, with D and trimming inferred from the DNA. The sample table records roughly 15,000 clones; 75% to 80% of these occur just once. Roughly a sixth of the sample rests with the top ten.

The chain joins TRBV15 to TRBJ1-1; TRBD1 aligns with 12 central bases. The sequencing input was CD8+ T cells sorted from blood. The TCR sequence derives from an adult with rheumatoid arthritis. The CDR3 region reads CATSRGGQGATVNTEAFF. The nucleotides are TGTGCCACCAGCAGAGGGGGACAGGGGGCGACCGTGAACACTGAAGCTTTCTTT.